This record looks at one T cell receptor beta chain sequence and its context. The antigen is undetermined. Germline V CDR1 and CDR2: SGHAT, FQNNGV. Between the trimmed V and J ends, which lost 1 base and 4 bases, there was a span of 11 bases. CDR3 length: 14 amino acids. Data came from immunoSEQ multiplex PCR; TCRdb stores just in-frame clones and leaves some out. Found here are some 150,000 clones, approximately 89% of them singletons; the top ten hold around 2%. The data originate from a study of T cell responses to AZD1222 COVID-19 vaccine. Study-wide findings and caveats: Nearly half of the spike-specific TCRs reportedly recognize variant regions that carry no mutations.

The clonotype comes from an adult in good health. The J gene is TRBJ2-7, the V gene TRBV11-2; a weak D match, TRBD1 (5 bases). The sample was peripheral blood, taken on day 0 of AZD1222 vaccination. The CDR3 nucleotides are TGTGCCAGCAGCTTAGCTTCCTGGACATACGAGCAGTACTTC. Amino acids: CASSLASWTYEQYF.